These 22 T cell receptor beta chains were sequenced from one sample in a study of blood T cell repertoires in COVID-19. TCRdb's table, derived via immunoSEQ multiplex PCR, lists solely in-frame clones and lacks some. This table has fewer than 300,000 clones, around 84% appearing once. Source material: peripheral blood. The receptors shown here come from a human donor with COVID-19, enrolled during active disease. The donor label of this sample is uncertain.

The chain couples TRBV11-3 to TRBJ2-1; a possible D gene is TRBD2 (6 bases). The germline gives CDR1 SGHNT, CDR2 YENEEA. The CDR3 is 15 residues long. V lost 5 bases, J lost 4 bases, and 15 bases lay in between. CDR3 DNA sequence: TGTGCCAGCAGCCACCGGGTTAGCGGATACAATGAGCAGTTCTTC. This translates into CASSHRVSGYNEQFF.

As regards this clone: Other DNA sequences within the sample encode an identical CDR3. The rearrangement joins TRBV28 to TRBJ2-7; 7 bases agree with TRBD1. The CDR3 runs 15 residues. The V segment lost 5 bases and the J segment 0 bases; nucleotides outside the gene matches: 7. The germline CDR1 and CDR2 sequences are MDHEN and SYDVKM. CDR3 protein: CASSLPTGNSYEQYF. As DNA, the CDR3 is TGTGCCAGCAGTCTCCCGACAGGGAACTCCTACGAGCAGTACTTC.

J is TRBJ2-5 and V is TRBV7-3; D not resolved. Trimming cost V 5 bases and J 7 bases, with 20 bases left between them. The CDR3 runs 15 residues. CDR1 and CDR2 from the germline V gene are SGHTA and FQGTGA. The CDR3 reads CASSPHQNAPGTQYF. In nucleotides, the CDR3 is TGTGCCAGCAGCCCACACCAAAACGCCCCGGGGACCCAGTACTTC.

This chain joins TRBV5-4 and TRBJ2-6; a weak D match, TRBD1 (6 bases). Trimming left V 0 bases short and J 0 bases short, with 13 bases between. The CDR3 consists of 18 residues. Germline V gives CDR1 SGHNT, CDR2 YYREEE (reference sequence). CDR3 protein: CASSLGGTPISGANVLTF. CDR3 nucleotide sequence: TGTGCCAGCAGCTTGGGGGGGACACCCATCTCTGGGGCCAACGTCCTGACTTTC.

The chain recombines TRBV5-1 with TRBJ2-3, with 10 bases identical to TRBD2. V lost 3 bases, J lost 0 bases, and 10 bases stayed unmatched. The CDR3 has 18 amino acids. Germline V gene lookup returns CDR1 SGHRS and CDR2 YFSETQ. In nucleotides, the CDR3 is TGCGCCAGCAGCTCTAATGGGGCTAGCGGGGGTAGCACAGATACGCAGTATTTT. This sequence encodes CASSSNGASGGSTDTQYF.

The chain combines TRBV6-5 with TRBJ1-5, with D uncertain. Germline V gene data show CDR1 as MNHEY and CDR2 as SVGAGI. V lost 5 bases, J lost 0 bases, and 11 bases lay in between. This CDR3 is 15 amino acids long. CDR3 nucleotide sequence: TGTGCCAGCAGTCCTGGGAGATATAGCAATCAGCCCCAGCATTTT. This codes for CASSPGRYSNQPQHF.

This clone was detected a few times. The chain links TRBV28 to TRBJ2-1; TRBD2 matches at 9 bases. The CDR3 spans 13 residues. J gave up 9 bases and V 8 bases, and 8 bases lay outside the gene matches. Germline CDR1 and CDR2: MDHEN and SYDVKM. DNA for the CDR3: TGTGCCAGCTTTTCTAGCGGGATCATTGAGCAGTTCTTC. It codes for CASFSSGIIEQFF.

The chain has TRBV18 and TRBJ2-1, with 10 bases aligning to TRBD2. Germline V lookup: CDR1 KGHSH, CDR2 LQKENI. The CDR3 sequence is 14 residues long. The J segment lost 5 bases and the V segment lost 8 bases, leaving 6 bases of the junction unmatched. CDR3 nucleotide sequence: TGTGCCAGCCACTCCGGGACTAGCGACAATGAGCAGTTCTTC. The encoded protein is CASHSGTSDNEQFF.

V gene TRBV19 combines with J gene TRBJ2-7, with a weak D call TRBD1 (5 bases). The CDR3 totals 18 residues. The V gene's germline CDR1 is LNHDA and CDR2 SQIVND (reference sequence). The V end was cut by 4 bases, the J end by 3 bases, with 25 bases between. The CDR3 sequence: CASSKPRQFLTADYEQYF. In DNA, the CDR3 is TGTGCCAGTAGTAAACCCAGACAGTTCCTTACCGCCGACTACGAGCAGTACTTC.

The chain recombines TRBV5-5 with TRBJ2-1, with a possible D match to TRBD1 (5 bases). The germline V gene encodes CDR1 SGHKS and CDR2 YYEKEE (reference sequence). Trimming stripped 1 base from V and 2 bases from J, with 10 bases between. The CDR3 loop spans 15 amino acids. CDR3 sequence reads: CASSLRQGTYNEQFF. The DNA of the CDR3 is TGTGCCAGCAGCTTGAGGCAGGGTACCTACAATGAGCAGTTCTTC. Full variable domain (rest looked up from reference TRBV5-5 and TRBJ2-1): DAGVTQSPTHLIKTRGQQVTLRCSPISGHKSVSWYQQVLGQGPQFIFQYYEKEERGRGNFPDRFSARQFPNYSSELNVNALLLGDSALYLCASSLRQGTYNEQFFGPGTRLTVL.

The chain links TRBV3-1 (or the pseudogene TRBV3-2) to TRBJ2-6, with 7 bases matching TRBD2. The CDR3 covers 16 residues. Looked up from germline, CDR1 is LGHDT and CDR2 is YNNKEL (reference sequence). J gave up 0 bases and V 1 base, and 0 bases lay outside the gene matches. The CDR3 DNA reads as TGTGCCAGCAGCCAAGCGGGGGGCTCTGGGGCCAACGTCCTGACTTTC. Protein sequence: CASSQAGGSGANVLTF.

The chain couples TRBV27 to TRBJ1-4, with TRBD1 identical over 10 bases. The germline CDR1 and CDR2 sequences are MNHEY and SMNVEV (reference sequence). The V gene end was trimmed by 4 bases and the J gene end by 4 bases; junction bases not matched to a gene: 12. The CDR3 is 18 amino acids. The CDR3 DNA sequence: TGTGCCAGCAGTTCCAGTCCCGGGACAGGGGCGCTTAATGAAAAACTGTTTTTT. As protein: CASSSSPGTGALNEKLFF.

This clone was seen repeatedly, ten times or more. The DNA for the CDR3 is TGTGCCAGCTCACCCCGGACTCCGGGGTCAGATACGCAGTATTTT. Translated, it gives CASSPRTPGSDTQYF. This chain joins TRBV18 and TRBJ2-3, with a tentative D call TRBD2 (5 bases). The germline V gene has CDR1 KGHSH and CDR2 LQKENI. Trimming took 3 bases from V and 4 from J, leaving 14 bases between them. The CDR3 sequence is 15 residues long. Based on the CDR3 plus reference TRBV18 and TRBJ2-3, the full variable domain is NAGVMQNPRHLVRRRGQEARLRCSPMKGHSHVYWYRQLPEEGLKFMVYLQKENIIDESGMPKERFSAEFPKEGPSILRIQQVVRGDSAAYFCASSPRTPGSDTQYFGPGTRLTVL.

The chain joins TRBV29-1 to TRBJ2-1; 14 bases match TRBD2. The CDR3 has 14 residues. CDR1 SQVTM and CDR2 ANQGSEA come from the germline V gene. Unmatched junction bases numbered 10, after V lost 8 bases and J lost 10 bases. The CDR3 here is CSQRLAGGPGEQFF. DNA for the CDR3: TGCAGCCAAAGACTAGCGGGAGGGCCTGGGGAGCAGTTCTTC.

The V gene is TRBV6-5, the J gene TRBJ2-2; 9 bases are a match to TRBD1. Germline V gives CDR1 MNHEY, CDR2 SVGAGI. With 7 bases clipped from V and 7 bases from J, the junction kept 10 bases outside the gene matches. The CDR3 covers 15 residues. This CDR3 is CASTLMGTGHGELFF. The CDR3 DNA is TGTGCCAGCACTCTCATGGGGACAGGGCACGGGGAGCTGTTTTTT.

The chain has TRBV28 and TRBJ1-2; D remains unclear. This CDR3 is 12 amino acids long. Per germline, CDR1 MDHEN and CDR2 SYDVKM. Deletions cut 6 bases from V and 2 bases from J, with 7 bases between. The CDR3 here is CASSTPNYGYTF. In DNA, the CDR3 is TGTGCCAGCAGCACTCCCAACTATGGCTACACCTTC.

The CDR3: CATSDRGHGVQPQHF. The CDR3 DNA follows: TGTGCCACCAGTGATAGGGGGCATGGGGTTCAGCCCCAGCATTTT. The V and J genes are TRBV24-1 and TRBJ1-5; the match to TRBD1 covers 7 bases. After removal of 3 bases from V and 6 bases from J, the junction contained 7 bases not matched to a gene. The CDR3 contains 15 residues. Per germline, CDR1 KGHDR and CDR2 SFDVKD.

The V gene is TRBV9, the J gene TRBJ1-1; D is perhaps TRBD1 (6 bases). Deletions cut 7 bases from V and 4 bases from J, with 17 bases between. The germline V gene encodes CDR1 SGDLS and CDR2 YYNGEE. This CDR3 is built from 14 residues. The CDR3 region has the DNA TGTGCCAGCGGAGAGGGGGGAGGGAGCACTGAAGCTTTCTTT. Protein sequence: CASGEGGGSTEAFF.

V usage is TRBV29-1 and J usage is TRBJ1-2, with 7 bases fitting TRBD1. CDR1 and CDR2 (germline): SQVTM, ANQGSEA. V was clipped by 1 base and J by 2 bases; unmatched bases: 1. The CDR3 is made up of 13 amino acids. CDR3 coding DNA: TGCAGCGTTGAAGCGGGACAGAACTATGGCTACACCTTC. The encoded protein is CSVEAGQNYGYTF.

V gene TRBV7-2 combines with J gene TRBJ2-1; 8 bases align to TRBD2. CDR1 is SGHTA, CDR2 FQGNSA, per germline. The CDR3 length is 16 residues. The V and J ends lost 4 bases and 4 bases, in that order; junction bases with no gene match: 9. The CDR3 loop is CASSSKSGSEYNEQFF. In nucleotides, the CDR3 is TGTGCCAGCAGCTCCAAAAGCGGGAGCGAATACAATGAGCAGTTCTTC. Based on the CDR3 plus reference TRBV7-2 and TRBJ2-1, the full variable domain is GAGVSQSPSNKVTEKGKDVELRCDPISGHTALYWYRQSLGQGLEFLIYFQGNSAPDKSGLPSDRFSAERTGGSVSTLTIQRTQQEDSAVYLCASSSKSGSEYNEQFFGPGTRLTVL.

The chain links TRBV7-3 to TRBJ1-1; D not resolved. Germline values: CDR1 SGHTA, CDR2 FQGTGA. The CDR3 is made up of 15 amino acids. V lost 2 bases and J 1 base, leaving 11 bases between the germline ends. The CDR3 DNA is TGTGCCAGCAGCTTACAGGCCCGGGGGAACACTGAAGCTTTCTTT. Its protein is CASSLQARGNTEAFF.

CDR3 protein: CSGVVAGGTDTQYF. Here the CDR3 DNA reads TGCAGCGGGGTCGTAGCGGGAGGGACAGATACGCAGTATTTT. The chain combines TRBV29-1 with TRBJ2-3; 11 bases are shared with TRBD2. V gave up 7 bases and J gave up 3 bases; unmatched junction bases: 6. Germline CDR1 reads SQVTM; CDR2 reads ANQGSEA. The CDR3 totals 14 residues.